Each of the 26 T cell receptor beta chains below was sequenced from the same sample in a study of regulatory T cells in long-lasting Graves disease. CDR3-region Arm-PCR and iRepertoire HTBI primers produced the TCR beta libraries. TCRdb called the multiplex PCR reads again in MiXCR, with one record for every CDR3 protein. The sample shows around 510,000 distinct CDR3 sequences, about a fifth of them seen only once. The time point here: persistent/refractory GD, antithyroid drugs over 5 years with positive TRAb. Scientists built the TCR library using RNA that was extracted from PBMCs. Sequences were derived from peripheral blood mononuclear cells (PBMCs), sampled when the disease was refractory, from a patient treated with antithyroid drugs. Source of these receptors: a female donor with Graves disease.

V usage is TRBV27 and J usage is TRBJ1-6; D is undetermined. This CDR3 is 12 amino acids long. Trimming pared 11 bases from V and 4 bases from J, leaving 9 bases between. The germline V gene encodes CDR1 MNHEY and CDR2 SMNVEV (reference sequence). Here the CDR3 reads CAAGRYNSPLHF. For the CDR3, the DNA is TGTGCCGCGGGCCGTTATAATTCACCCCTCCACTTT.

The chain is built from TRBV29-1 and TRBJ1-3; possibly TRBD1 for D (6 bases). The CDR3 extends over 16 amino acids. Trimming shortened V by 6 bases and J by 0 bases, and 18 bases separated the two germline ends. Germline-derived CDR1 and CDR2 are SQVTM and ANQGSEA. CDR3 sequence: CSVAGGQPLSGNTIYF. The CDR3 DNA follows: TGCAGCGTGGCCGGGGGGCAGCCCCTCTCTGGAAACACCATATATTTT.

The genes are TRBV5-1 and TRBJ1-1; possibly TRBD1 for D (5 bases). Trimming removed 4 bases at V and 1 base at J, with 11 bases between. The CDR3 has 14 residues. Per germline, CDR1 SGHRS and CDR2 YFSETQ. The chain's CDR3 is CASSPAGGNTEAFF. Here the CDR3 DNA reads TGCGCCAGCAGCCCCGCCGGGGGGAACACTGAAGCTTTCTTT.

This clonotype occurred a few times. The chain employs TRBV11-2 and TRBJ2-1; 13 bases align to TRBD2. This CDR3 region has 15 residues. Germline V gene sequence: CDR1 SGHAT, CDR2 FQNNGV. V dropped 5 bases and J dropped 10; count of bases not matched to a gene: 8. The CDR3 loop is CASSTGLAGLREQFF. In nucleotides, the CDR3 is TGTGCCAGCAGCACGGGACTAGCGGGACTCAGAGAGCAGTTCTTC.

For this clonotype: Just one base apart from a much larger clone, this may be a read error. The chain links TRBV6-5 to TRBJ2-2; TRBD2 is a possible D gene (6 bases). Germline CDR1 is MNHEY and CDR2 is SVGAGI. This CDR3 is built from 16 residues. The CDR3 is CAGSYFKFGRTGELFF. The CDR3 DNA follows: TGTGCCGGCAGTTACTTCAAGTTTGGGAGGACCGGGGAGCTGTTTTTT.

The CDR3 bases are TGCGCCAGCAGCTTGTGGGAGAAAGAGACCCAGTACTTC. Amino acid sequence: CASSLWEKETQYF. The J gene is TRBJ2-5, the V gene TRBV5-1, with D tentatively TRBD2 (5 bases). Trimming left V 1 base short and J 3 bases short, with 7 bases between. This CDR3 is built from 13 residues. Per germline, CDR1 SGHRS and CDR2 YFSETQ.

On this clonotype itself: An end of the junction differs from the germline gene, which may be a read error. The V gene is TRBV28, the J gene TRBJ1-2, with 8 nucleotides matching TRBD1. Germline V gene lookup returns CDR1 MDHEN and CDR2 SYDVKM. The CDR3 covers 13 residues. The DNA for the CDR3 is TGTGCCAGCAGTCAGACAGGGGTCTATAGCTACACCTTC. Residues: CASSQTGVYSYTF.

This clonotype was observed many times. V usage is TRBV20-1 and J usage is TRBJ2-7, with D unclear. Germline assignment: CDR1 DFQATT and CDR2 SNEGSKA (reference sequence). Trimming removed 6 bases from V and 6 bases from J, with 12 bases in between. This CDR3 region has 11 residues. CDR3 nucleotides: TGCAGTGCGGCCGGTGGTTCCGAGCAGTACTTC. This sequence encodes CSAAGGSEQYF.

The table lists this clonotype with a few counts. The rearrangement links TRBV20-1 to TRBJ2-7, with 8 bases matching TRBD2. With V trimmed by 1 base and J by 3 bases, 8 bases remained unmatched. The CDR3 length is 15 residues. Per the germline V gene, CDR1 is DFQATT and CDR2 is SNEGSKA (reference sequence). The CDR3 sequence is CSARAVTSGHYEQYF. In DNA form, the CDR3 reads TGCAGTGCTAGAGCGGTTACTAGCGGCCACTACGAGCAGTACTTC.

The rearrangement uses TRBV6-2 or TRBV6-3 and TRBJ1-5; 7 bases are a match to TRBD1. This CDR3 has 15 residues. After removal of 7 bases from V and 4 bases from J, the junction contained 10 bases not matched to a gene. Looked up from germline, CDR1 is MNHEY and CDR2 is SVGEGT. As DNA, the CDR3 is TGTGCCAGCAACTTCCAGGGACAGCAAAATCAGCCCCAGCATTTT. The encoded protein is CASNFQGQQNQPQHF.

This clonotype has just a few counts. V usage is TRBV29-1 and J usage is TRBJ2-1, with D possibly matching TRBD2 (6 bases). Germline values: CDR1 SQVTM, CDR2 ANQGSEA. Trimming cost V 3 bases and J 7 bases, with 10 bases left between them. The CDR3 has 12 amino acids. As DNA, the CDR3 is TGCAGCGTTGACATAGCGGCGAATGAGCAGTTCTTC. This translates into CSVDIAANEQFF.

The J gene is TRBJ2-1, the V gene TRBV7-3, with TRBD2 matching 9 bases. The germline V gene has CDR1 SGHTA and CDR2 FQGTGA. CDR3 length: 16 residues. Trimming at V came to 3 bases and at J to 10 bases, leaving 13 bases not matched to a gene. The chain's CDR3 is CASSLGVASGMREQFF. For the CDR3, the DNA is TGTGCCAGCAGCTTGGGGGTGGCTAGCGGGATGAGGGAGCAGTTCTTC. Based on the CDR3 plus reference TRBV7-3 and TRBJ2-1, the full variable domain is GAGVSQTPSNKVTEKGKYVELRCDPISGHTALYWYRQSLGQGPEFLIYFQGTGAADDSGLPNDRFFAVRPEGSVSTLKIQRTERGDSAVYLCASSLGVASGMREQFFGPGTRLTVL.

The sample holds a few counts of this clonotype. This chain links TRBV28 with TRBJ2-7; D call uncertain. V was trimmed by 2 bases and J by 0 bases, leaving 14 bases between them. The germline gives CDR1 MDHEN, CDR2 SYDVKM. The CDR3 is 16 residues long. CDR3 protein: CASSLGWARSSYEQYF. The CDR3 region has the DNA TGTGCCAGCAGTTTAGGGTGGGCCAGGAGCTCCTACGAGCAGTACTTC.

This clonotype occurred many times. CDR3 region: CASSERPTGSSYEQYF. The CDR3, as DNA: TGTGCCAGCAGCGAACGCCCGACAGGGAGCTCCTACGAGCAGTACTTC. This chain links TRBV5-5 with TRBJ2-7; 7 positions agree with TRBD1. CDR3 size: 16 residues. Germline values: CDR1 SGHKS, CDR2 YYEKEE (reference sequence). V shed 4 bases and J 0 bases; nucleotides not matched to a gene: 10.

As to this clonotype: A much larger clone sits a single nucleotide away, making a read error possible. This chain connects TRBV28 to TRBJ2-7, with D possibly called TRBD1 or TRBD2 (6 bases each). The germline CDR1 and CDR2 sequences are MDHEN and SYDVKM. V was clipped by 6 bases and J by 2 bases, with 17 bases between them. The CDR3 contains 15 residues. Written as DNA, the CDR3 is TGTGCCAGCAGGGACGGAGGGGGGCCTACCTACGAGCAGTACTTC. This gives the protein CASRDGGGPTYEQYF.

This clonotype was seen many times. The chain employs TRBV7-8 and TRBJ1-2; TRBD1 agrees at 8 bases. The CDR3 runs to 15 residues. With 5 bases clipped from V and 3 bases from J, the junction kept 8 bases outside the gene matches. Germline V gene lookup returns CDR1 SGHVS and CDR2 FQNEAQ. CDR3 protein: CASSLHPTGDYGYTF. Here the CDR3 DNA reads TGTGCCAGCAGCCTGCACCCGACAGGGGACTATGGCTACACCTTC.

There are a few counts of this clonotype. The chain has TRBV5-1 and TRBJ1-6; D perhaps matches TRBD1 (5 bases). This CDR3 is built from 18 residues. Trimming pared 0 bases from V and 5 bases from J, leaving 18 bases between. Germline V lookup: CDR1 SGHRS, CDR2 YFSETQ. The CDR3 is CASSLAGDGTANNSPLHF. CDR3 bases: TGCGCCAGCAGCTTGGCTGGAGATGGGACGGCTAATAATTCACCCCTCCACTTT.

This clonotype was observed many times. The rearrangement joins TRBV19 to TRBJ1-2; D gene uncertain. The CDR3 totals 14 residues. The V gene lost 8 bases and the J gene lost 0 bases, with 13 bases spanning the gap. Germline V gene data show CDR1 as LNHDA and CDR2 as SQIVND (reference sequence). CDR3 residues: CASGPGRTNYGYTF. The CDR3 nucleotides read TGTGCCAGTGGCCCCGGACGGACTAACTATGGCTACACCTTC.

This clonotype was seen more than once but under ten times. V usage is TRBV11-2 and J usage is TRBJ2-1, with TRBD2 identical over 11 bases. The germline gives CDR1 SGHAT, CDR2 FQNNGV. The V and J ends lost 1 base and 7 bases, in that order; junction bases with no gene match: 6. This CDR3 has 16 residues. The CDR3 reads CASSLAASGRWNEQFF. The CDR3 DNA reads TGTGCCAGCAGCTTAGCGGCTAGCGGGAGGTGGAATGAGCAGTTCTTC.

There are many counts of this clonotype. J is TRBJ2-7 and V is TRBV7-9; TRBD1 is a possible D gene (6 bases). Trimming took off 4 bases at V and 5 bases at J, with 9 bases between the two ends. Germline CDR1 and CDR2: SEHNR and FQNEAQ (reference sequence). The CDR3 extends over 12 amino acids. The CDR3 nucleotides are TGTGCCAGCAGCTCGAACAGGGACGAGCAGTACTTC. Translated, it gives CASSSNRDEQYF.

V gene TRBV12-3 or TRBV12-4 combines with J gene TRBJ2-7, with unresolved D. The CDR3 consists of 13 residues. Trimming stripped 3 bases from V and 6 bases from J, with 12 bases between. CDR3: CASSFLVTCEQYF. The CDR3 nucleotides are TGTGCCAGCAGTTTTTTAGTTACCTGCGAGCAGTACTTC.

This clonotype has only a few counts. The chain links TRBV5-1 to TRBJ2-7, with D tentatively TRBD1 (6 bases). V dropped 7 bases and J dropped 4 bases, with 15 bases sitting between them. Germline V lookup: CDR1 SGHRS, CDR2 YFSETQ. The CDR3 length is 13 residues. Written as DNA, the CDR3 is TGCGCCAGCTCGGACAGCGAGGGGTACGAGCAGTACTTC. Protein sequence: CASSDSEGYEQYF.

The chain employs TRBV29-1 and TRBJ2-7, with a possible D match to TRBD2 (5 bases). CDR3 size: 10 residues. Germline V gene sequence: CDR1 SQVTM, CDR2 ANQGSEA. The ends were cut back, 4 bases at V and 6 bases at J, with 7 bases in the middle. CDR3 sequence (DNA): TGCAGCGTTGGAGGGCCCGAGCAGTACTTC. The encoded protein is CSVGGPEQYF.

This clonotype was counted between two and nine times. The CDR3 DNA reads TGTGCCAGTAGTATTCTCGATGGAGGGGGCGGCTATGGCTACACCTTC. As protein: CASSILDGGGGYGYTF. The genes are TRBV19 and TRBJ1-2; 7 nucleotides align to TRBD1. The germline V gene encodes CDR1 LNHDA and CDR2 SQIVND (reference sequence). The CDR3 extends over 16 amino acids. The V segment lost 3 bases and the J segment 4 bases; nucleotides outside the gene matches: 11.

Concerning this clonotype: This may arise from a read error, as a much more abundant clone is one base away. The rearrangement uses TRBV11-1 and TRBJ2-1; tentative D call: TRBD2 (5 bases). Germline CDR1 and CDR2: SGHAT and FQDESV (reference sequence). The CDR3 loop spans 15 amino acids. CDR3 protein: CTSSLISGGGYEQFF. The CDR3 DNA follows: TGTACCAGCAGCCTCATATCAGGTGGAGGCTATGAGCAGTTCTTC.

This chain uses TRBV12-3 or TRBV12-4 with TRBJ2-3; D is uncertain. This CDR3 comprises 14 residues. Trimming removed 4 bases at V and 6 bases at J, with 14 bases between. The CDR3 sequence: CASSSGSEADTQYF. The DNA for the CDR3 is TGTGCCAGCAGTTCCGGGTCGGAAGCCGATACGCAGTATTTT.